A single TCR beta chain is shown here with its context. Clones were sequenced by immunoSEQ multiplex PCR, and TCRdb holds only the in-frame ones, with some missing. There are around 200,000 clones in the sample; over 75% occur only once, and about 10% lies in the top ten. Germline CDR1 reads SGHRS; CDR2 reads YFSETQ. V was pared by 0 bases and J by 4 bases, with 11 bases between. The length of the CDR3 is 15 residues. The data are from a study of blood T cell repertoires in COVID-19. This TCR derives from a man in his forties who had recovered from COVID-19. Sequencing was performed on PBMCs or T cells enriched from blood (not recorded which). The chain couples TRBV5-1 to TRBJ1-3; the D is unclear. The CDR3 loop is CASSLGSTGGNTIYF. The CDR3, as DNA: TGCGCCAGCAGCTTGGGGTCGACGGGAGGAAACACCATATATTTT.